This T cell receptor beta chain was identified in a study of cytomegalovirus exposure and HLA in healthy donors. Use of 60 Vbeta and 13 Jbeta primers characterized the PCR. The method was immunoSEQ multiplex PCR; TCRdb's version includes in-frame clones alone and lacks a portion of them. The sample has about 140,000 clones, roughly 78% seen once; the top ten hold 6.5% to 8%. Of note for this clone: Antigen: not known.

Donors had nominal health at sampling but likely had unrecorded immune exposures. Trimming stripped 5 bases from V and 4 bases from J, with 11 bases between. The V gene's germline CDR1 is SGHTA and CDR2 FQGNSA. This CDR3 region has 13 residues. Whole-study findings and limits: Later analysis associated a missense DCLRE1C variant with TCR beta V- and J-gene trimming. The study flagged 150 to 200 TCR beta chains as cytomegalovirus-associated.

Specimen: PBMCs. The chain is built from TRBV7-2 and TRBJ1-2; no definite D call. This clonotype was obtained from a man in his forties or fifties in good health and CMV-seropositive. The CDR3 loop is CASSPTQTYGYTF. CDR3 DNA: TGTGCCAGCAGCCCGACACAGACCTATGGCTACACCTTC. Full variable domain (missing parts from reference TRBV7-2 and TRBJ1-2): GAGVSQSPSNKVTEKGKDVELRCDPISGHTALYWYRQSLGQGLEFLIYFQGNSAPDKSGLPSDRFSAERTGGSVSTLTIQRTQQEDSAVYLCASSPTQTYGYTFGSGTRLTVV.